This T cell receptor (beta chain) was identified during a study of cytomegalovirus exposure and HLA in healthy donors. With regard to this clone: The antigen is not known.

There are 17 residues in the CDR3. CDR1 and CDR2 from the germline V gene are SGHAT and FQNNGV. The V segment lost 2 bases and the J segment 6 bases; nucleotides outside the gene matches: 15. Both 60 Vbeta primers and 13 Jbeta primers went into the PCR. TCRdb keeps only in-frame clones here, not all; method: immunoSEQ multiplex PCR. The sample includes about 76,000 clones, under 80% seen only once; the top ten take 4% to 5%. Study-wide points: In a later analysis, several top co-occurrence clusters appeared linked to parvovirus B19, influenza, CMV and Epstein-Barr virus. Among the sequence variants, a highly shared cluster was likely an artifact of sequencing. Later, an analysis showed that TCR beta chains associated with HLA were more clonally expanded than others that were equally common.

Sequencing was performed on PBMCs. The chain uses TRBV11-2 and TRBJ2-7, with 8 bases that match TRBD2. This receptor was obtained from a man in his sixties in good health and CMV-seropositive. The chain's CDR3 is CASSLFSGGSGSAEQYF. The CDR3 DNA sequence: TGTGCCAGCAGCTTATTCTCGGGGGGGTCCGGTTCGGCCGAGCAGTACTTC.